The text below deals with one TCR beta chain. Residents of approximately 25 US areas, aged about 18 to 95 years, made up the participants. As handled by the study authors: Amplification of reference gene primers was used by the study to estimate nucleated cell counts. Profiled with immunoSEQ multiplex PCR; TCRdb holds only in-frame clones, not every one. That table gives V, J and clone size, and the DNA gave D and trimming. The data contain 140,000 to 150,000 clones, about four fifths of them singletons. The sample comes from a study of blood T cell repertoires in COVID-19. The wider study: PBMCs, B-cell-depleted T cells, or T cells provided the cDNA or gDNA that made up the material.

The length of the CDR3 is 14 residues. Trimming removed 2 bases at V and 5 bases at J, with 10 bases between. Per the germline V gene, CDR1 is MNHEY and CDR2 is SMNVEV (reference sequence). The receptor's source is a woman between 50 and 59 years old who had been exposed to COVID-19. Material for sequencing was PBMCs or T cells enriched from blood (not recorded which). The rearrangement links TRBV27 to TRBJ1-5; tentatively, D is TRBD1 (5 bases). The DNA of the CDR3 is TGTGCCAGCAGTTTAGGGGCCCTATATCAGCCCCAGCATTTT. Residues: CASSLGALYQPQHF.